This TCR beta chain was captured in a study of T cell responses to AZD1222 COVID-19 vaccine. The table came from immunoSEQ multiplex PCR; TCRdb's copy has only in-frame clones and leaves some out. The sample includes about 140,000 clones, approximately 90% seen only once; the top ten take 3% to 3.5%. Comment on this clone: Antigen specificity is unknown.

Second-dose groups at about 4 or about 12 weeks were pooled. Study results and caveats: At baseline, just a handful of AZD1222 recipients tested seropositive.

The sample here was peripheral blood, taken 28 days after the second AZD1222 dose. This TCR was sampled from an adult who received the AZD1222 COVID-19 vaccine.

In DNA form, the CDR3 reads TGTGCCAGCAGCATGACCGCAGACAGGGGGGAAGCTTTCTTT. It codes for CASSMTADRGEAFF. The V call is TRBV7-3, the J call TRBJ1-1; 9 bases align to TRBD1. Unmatched junction bases numbered 9, after V lost 5 bases and J lost 8 bases. This CDR3 has 14 amino acids. From germline, CDR1 is SGHTA and CDR2 FQGTGA.